This passage covers 18 T cell receptor beta chains from one sample sequenced in a study of T cells in Graves' hyperthyroidism and ophthalmopathy. Amplification yielded TCR beta CDR3 regions, with RNA transcripts as the source. HTBI primers were the set used in a first-round RT-PCR of the TCR CDR3. TCRdb used MiXCR to reprocess the multiplex PCR reads, holding one entry per CDR3 protein. The repertoire holds 400,000 to 600,000 distinct CDR3 sequences, with less than 25% as singletons. Input material: blood. The receptors originated from a man in his late teens or twenties with Graves' hyperthyroidism.

This clonotype was observed a single time. The chain recombines TRBV6-4 with TRBJ2-2; TRBD2 aligns across 10 bases. The CDR3 spans 16 residues. V shed 7 bases and J 5 bases; nucleotides not matched to a gene: 10. Germline V gives CDR1 MRHNA, CDR2 SNTAGT. The DNA for the CDR3 is TGTGCCAGCACCCCCGGACTAGCGGAGGCGACCGGGGAGCTGTTTTTT. Translating it yields CASTPGLAEATGELFF.

This clonotype was seen repeatedly, ten times or more. The chain links TRBV5-1 to TRBJ2-5; D is unresolved. Germline V CDR1 and CDR2: SGHRS, YFSETQ. Trimming shortened V by 4 bases and J by 4 bases, and 11 bases separated the two germline ends. CDR3 length equals 13 residues. The CDR3: CASSPSSPETQYF. The CDR3 DNA sequence: TGCGCCAGCAGCCCGAGCAGCCCAGAGACCCAGTACTTC.

This clonotype appeared many times. The V and J genes are TRBV12-3 or TRBV12-4 and TRBJ2-7; D possibly matches TRBD1 or TRBD2 (5 bases each). The length of the CDR3 is 15 residues. Trimming pared 6 bases from V and 3 bases from J, leaving 18 bases between. CDR3 residues: CASSPGRRLSYEQYF. The CDR3 DNA follows: TGTGCCAGCAGCCCGGGACGGCGGTTAAGCTACGAGCAGTACTTC.

The sample holds a few counts of this clonotype. The genes are TRBV5-1 and TRBJ2-5; 11 nucleotides agree with TRBD1. The length of the CDR3 is 14 residues. Germline V gene lookup returns CDR1 SGHRS and CDR2 YFSETQ. The ends lost 4 bases at V and 5 bases at J; junction bases unmatched: 4. The CDR3, as DNA: TGCGCCAGCAGCCGGACAGGGGGCGCGGAGACCCAGTACTTC. Its translation: CASSRTGGAETQYF.

This clonotype was found many times. The chain uses TRBV6-2 or TRBV6-3 and TRBJ1-2; D is undetermined. The V and J ends lost 7 bases and 4 bases respectively, with 7 bases between them. Germline CDR1 is MNHEY and CDR2 is SVGEGT. The CDR3 is 11 residues long. The CDR3 DNA sequence: TGTGCCAGCACCTCGATCTATGGCTACACCTTC. This translates into CASTSIYGYTF.

This clonotype was found many times. At one boundary the junction diverges from the germline segment, which might be a read error. The rearrangement uses TRBV6-5 and TRBJ2-4; no firm D call. Germline loops: CDR1 MNHEY, CDR2 SVGAGI. The CDR3 has 15 residues. The CDR3 sequence is CASSYSRVAKNIKYF. CDR3 DNA sequence: TGTGCCAGCAGTTACTCAAGGGTTGCCAAAAACATTAAGTACTTC.

The table lists this clonotype with many counts. This sequence joins TRBV6-1 and TRBJ2-7, with 7 nucleotides matching TRBD2. The CDR3 runs to 16 residues. Trimming took 5 bases from V and 2 from J; bases not matched to a gene: 12. CDR1 and CDR2 from the germline V gene are MNHNS and SASEGT. DNA for the CDR3: TGTGCCAGCAGTAGTTCACGGGGAGCGGGGCCCTACGAGCAGTACTTC. This sequence encodes CASSSSRGAGPYEQYF.

This clonotype was observed many times. The chain uses TRBV20-1 and TRBJ1-2; no clear D gene. There are 12 residues in the CDR3. V gave up 3 bases and J gave up 8 bases, with 13 bases separating them. CDR1 and CDR2 from the germline V gene are DFQATT and SNEGSKA (reference sequence). CDR3: CSASGGVEGYTF. The CDR3 nucleotides read TGCAGTGCTAGTGGCGGCGTGGAGGGCTACACCTTC.

The chain combines TRBV14 with TRBJ1-1; weak D call: TRBD1 (6 bases). The CDR3 has 12 amino acids. The germline gives CDR1 SGHDN, CDR2 FVKESK. Trimming removed 4 bases from V and 7 bases from J, with 10 bases in between. CDR3 loop: CASSPLDSEAFF. The DNA of the CDR3 is TGTGCCAGCAGCCCCTTGGACAGTGAAGCTTTCTTT.

In this sample, this clonotype turned up many times. This chain connects TRBV28 to TRBJ1-2; 10 positions agree with TRBD1. Germline V gene sequence: CDR1 MDHEN, CDR2 SYDVKM. V dropped 6 bases and J dropped 8; count of bases not matched to a gene: 12. The CDR3 is 15 residues long. CDR3 sequence reads: CASRELGGQGYGYTF. CDR3 nucleotide sequence: TGTGCCAGCAGAGAATTGGGGGGACAGGGGTACGGCTACACCTTC.

This clonotype occurred many times. The chain is built from TRBV30 and TRBJ1-2; perhaps TRBD1 as D (6 bases). Trimming shortened V by 0 bases and J by 1 base, and 9 bases separated the two germline ends. Germline V gives CDR1 GTSNPN, CDR2 SVGIG (reference sequence). There are 14 residues in the CDR3. The CDR3: CAWSVGGFNYGYTF. The CDR3 coding sequence is TGTGCCTGGAGTGTAGGGGGGTTTAACTATGGCTACACCTTC.

There are many counts of this clonotype. Compared with germline, one end of the junction differs, possibly owing to a read error. The chain joins TRBV12-3 or TRBV12-4 to TRBJ2-5; D is unclear. This CDR3 contains 13 residues. The CDR3 region is CANSLVERETQYF. The CDR3 coding sequence is TGTGCCAACAGTTTAGTTGAGAGAGAGACCCAGTACTTC.

This clonotype has a single count. The chain recombines TRBV28 with TRBJ1-2; D gene uncertain. The CDR3 covers 12 residues. Germline values: CDR1 MDHEN, CDR2 SYDVKM. With 9 bases removed from V and 0 bases from J, the gap between germline ends came to 8 bases. This CDR3 reads CASLSTNYGYTF. CDR3 in DNA: TGTGCCAGTTTGAGCACTAACTATGGCTACACCTTC.

This clonotype was found many times. This rearrangement joins TRBV2 to TRBJ2-7, with D possibly TRBD1 on 5 matching bases. V was trimmed by 6 bases and J by 2 bases, leaving 20 bases between them. The length of the CDR3 is 16 residues. Per the germline V gene, CDR1 is SNHLY and CDR2 is FYNNEI. In nucleotides, the CDR3 is TGTGCCAGCAGGCCCCACAGGTGGGAAATCGCCTACGAGCAGTACTTC. This codes for CASRPHRWEIAYEQYF.

Many counts were recorded for this clonotype. The chain links TRBV6-1 to TRBJ2-4; maybe TRBD2 (5 bases). Germline-derived CDR1 and CDR2 are MNHNS and SASEGT. V lost 5 bases and J 0 bases, leaving 17 bases between the germline ends. The CDR3 spans 17 residues. The CDR3: CASSTRTGNLAKNIQYF. CDR3 nucleotide sequence: TGTGCCAGCAGTACCCGGACGGGAAATCTAGCCAAAAACATTCAGTACTTC.

This clonotype was counted at least ten times. V gene TRBV29-1 combines with J gene TRBJ2-5, with D tentatively TRBD2 (5 bases). From germline, CDR1 is SQVTM and CDR2 ANQGSEA. The CDR3 runs to 18 residues. Trimming cost V 2 bases and J 1 base, with 23 bases left between them. The CDR3 DNA is TGCAGCGTTGAAAGCCCCGGCGACTTCCAGCGGACCCAAGAGACCCAGTACTTC. Protein: CSVESPGDFQRTQETQYF.

The sample holds many counts of this clonotype. The V gene is TRBV6-5, the J gene TRBJ1-5; D is unresolved. This CDR3 comprises 14 residues. Germline V gene lookup returns CDR1 MNHEY and CDR2 SVGAGI. Trimming pared 4 bases from V and 7 bases from J, leaving 14 bases between. The CDR3: CASSWRVAQQPQHF. CDR3 bases: TGTGCCAGCAGTTGGAGGGTAGCTCAGCAGCCCCAGCATTTT.

Only a few counts were recorded for this clonotype. CDR3 amino acids: CASSVYGLAGPFEETQYF. CDR3 DNA: TGTGCCAGCAGCGTATACGGACTAGCGGGTCCATTTGAAGAGACCCAGTACTTC. The rearrangement joins TRBV9 to TRBJ2-5, with 11 bases lining up with TRBD2. V trimming: 1 base; J trimming: 3 bases; junction bases outside the gene matches: 11. CDR3 length: 18 residues. CDR1 SGDLS and CDR2 YYNGEE come from the germline V gene.